These T cell receptor beta chains were read from a single sample in a study of T cells in Graves' hyperthyroidism and ophthalmopathy. In TCRdb, the multiplex PCR reads were re-called with MiXCR into one record per CDR3 protein. The profile covers around 350,000 distinct CDR3 sequences, with about 18% appearing a single time and about 3.7% taken by the ten largest. Sequencing used blood. The receptors were sampled from a woman aged 18-29 years with Graves' hyperthyroidism. The CDR3 runs from the conserved cysteine through the conserved F or W. D genes are given only for firm matches. Clone size, where shown, is once, few, many, or a class for clones that have expanded.

cdr3_aa cdr3_nt j_call v_call d_call clone_size
CASSGTAFNQPQHF TGTGCCAGCAGTGGGACAGCCTTCAATCAGCCCCAGCATTTT TRBJ1-5 TRBV6-1 NA many
CASSYYGPGTQYF TGTGCCAGCAGTTACTACGGGCCCGGGACCCAGTACTTC TRBJ2-5 TRBV6-2/TRBV6-3 NA many
CATAPLTPAEAFF TGTGCCACCGCCCCCTTGACACCAGCTGAAGCTTTCTTT TRBJ1-1 TRBV6-2/TRBV6-3 NA NA
CASSFSHGVPYEQYF TGTGCCAGCAGCTTCTCCCACGGGGTTCCGTACGAGCAGTACTTC TRBJ2-7 TRBV11-2 NA many
CASSDSPMNTEAFF TGTGCCAGCAGTGACAGCCCCATGAACACTGAAGCTTTCTTT TRBJ1-1 TRBV2 NA NA
CAISVGAERGYTF TGTGCCATCAGCGTCGGGGCGGAGCGTGGCTACACCTTC TRBJ1-2 TRBV10-3 NA NA
CASSREGGQSNTGELFF TGTGCCAGCAGTAGGGAAGGGGGACAATCGAACACCGGGGAGCTGTTTTTT TRBJ2-2 TRBV27 NA many
CASSRGQITGELFF TGTGCCAGCTCACGGGGGCAGATCACCGGGGAGCTGTTTTTT TRBJ2-2 TRBV18 NA few
CASSYSGYGYTF TGTGCCAGCAGTTACTCGGGTTATGGCTACACCTTC TRBJ1-2 TRBV6-5 NA medium-sized
CASSQVEKTQYF TGTGCCAGCAGCCAAGTCGAGAAGACCCAGTACTTC TRBJ2-5 TRBV7-2 NA NA
CASSEGEVATEAFF TGTGCCAGCAGTGAAGGGGAGGTGGCCACTGAAGCTTTCTTT TRBJ1-1 TRBV6-1 NA NA
CAIFWGTTGNPEAFF TGTGCCATCTTCTGGGGGACGACAGGAAATCCTGAAGCTTTCTTT TRBJ1-1 TRBV2 NA many
CASSARGSVNTEAFF TGTGCCAGCAGCGCGAGGGGAAGCGTGAACACTGAAGCTTTCTTT TRBJ1-1 TRBV9 NA many
CATSDPYTDTQYF TGTGCCACCAGTGACCCCTATACAGATACGCAGTATTTT TRBJ2-3 TRBV24-1 NA NA
CSARESSRAGEAFF TGCAGTGCTAGAGAATCTTCTCGGGCTGGTGAAGCTTTCTTT TRBJ1-1 TRBV20-1 NA many
CASRRQGLALGAFF TGTGCCAGCAGACGACAGGGGTTAGCACTTGGAGCTTTCTTT TRBJ1-1 TRBV12-3/TRBV12-4 TRBD1 many
CSARAPRGIDTEAFF TGCAGTGCTAGGGCGCCGAGGGGCATAGACACTGAAGCTTTCTTT TRBJ1-1 TRBV20-1 NA many
CASWPPGRETQYF TGTGCCAGCTGGCCCCCGGGAAGGGAGACCCAGTACTTC TRBJ2-5 TRBV27 NA many
CATSDPTDRAQETQYF TGTGCCACCAGTGATCCCACGGACAGGGCCCAAGAGACCCAGTACTTC TRBJ2-5 TRBV24-1 TRBD1 many
CATPSGGGEYF TGCGCCACCCCCTCGGGCGGGGGAGAGTACTTC TRBJ2-7 TRBV5-1 TRBD2 few
CASCLDRLGTEAFF TGTGCCAGCTGCTTGGACAGGTTGGGCACTGAAGCTTTCTTT TRBJ1-1 TRBV12-3/TRBV12-4 TRBD1 NA
CASSESSVYSNQPQHF TGTGCCAGCAGTGAAAGTTCAGTCTATAGCAATCAGCCCCAGCATTTT TRBJ1-5 TRBV2 NA many
CASSPGMGPNQPQHF TGTGCCAGCTCACCAGGAATGGGTCCCAATCAGCCCCAGCATTTT TRBJ1-5 TRBV18 NA NA
CAWSVRGGNYEQYF TGTGCCTGGAGTGTACGAGGGGGGAACTACGAGCAGTACTTC TRBJ2-7 TRBV30 NA many
CASRKNMDIQYF TGTGCCAGCAGGAAAAACATGGACATTCAGTACTTC TRBJ2-4 TRBV6-1 NA many
CASSPERSVYGYTF TGTGCCAGCAGCCCAGAACGGTCCGTCTATGGCTACACCTTC TRBJ1-2 TRBV3-1 NA few
CASSGRGVVTGNTGELFF TGTGCCAGCAGCGGCAGAGGGGTAGTGACAGGTAACACCGGGGAGCTGTTTTTT TRBJ2-2 TRBV9 NA many
CSARQGEVGNQPQHF TGCAGTGCTAGACAGGGGGAGGTGGGCAATCAGCCCCAGCATTTT TRBJ1-5 TRBV20-1 TRBD1 many
CASSLLSGLQETQYF TGTGCCAGCAGCTTACTGTCCGGGCTCCAAGAGACCCAGTACTTC TRBJ2-5 TRBV11-2 NA many
CATSVPRAGYITDTQYF TGTGCCACCAGTGTCCCGCGGGCGGGGTATATCACAGATACGCAGTATTTT TRBJ2-3 TRBV24-1 NA few
CASSYAGFQETQYF TGTGCCAGCAGTTACGCAGGATTTCAAGAGACCCAGTACTTC TRBJ2-5 TRBV6-5 NA many
CAISEPEGGYYGYTF TGTGCCATCAGTGAGCCTGAGGGCGGTTACTATGGCTACACCTTC TRBJ1-2 TRBV10-3 NA many
CSARGEGSGYEQYF TGCAGTGCTAGAGGTGAGGGTAGCGGATACGAGCAGTACTTC TRBJ2-7 TRBV20-1 NA NA
CASSQEPGQQTGELFF TGCGCCAGCAGCCAAGAACCGGGACAGCAGACCGGGGAGCTGTTTTTT TRBJ2-2 TRBV4-1 TRBD1 many
CAWARGEETQYF TGTGCCTGGGCGAGGGGGGAAGAGACCCAGTACTTC TRBJ2-5 TRBV30 NA many
CAISESISTNEKLFF TGTGCCATCAGTGAGTCGATTAGTACTAATGAAAAACTGTTTTTT TRBJ1-4 TRBV10-3 NA many
CASSPTGFNTEAFF TGTGCCAGCAGCCCGACAGGATTTAACACTGAAGCTTTCTTT TRBJ1-1 TRBV6-1 NA NA
CSAPPGGPTGELFF TGCAGTGCTCCCCCAGGGGGGCCCACGGGGGAGCTGTTTTTT TRBJ2-2 TRBV20-1 NA NA
CASSEGWGSRNYGYTF TGTGCCAGCAGTGAAGGGTGGGGGTCTAGGAACTATGGCTACACCTTC TRBJ1-2 TRBV2 NA many
CASSISDFSYEQYF TGTGCCAGTAGTATTTCCGATTTCTCCTACGAGCAGTACTTC TRBJ2-7 TRBV19 NA many
CASTSLSGTGGPRLREQYF TGTGCCAGCACTTCACTATCCGGGACAGGGGGCCCGCGTCTGCGCGAGCAGTACTTC TRBJ2-7 TRBV28 TRBD1 many
CASSLDRGSGEFEKLFF TGTGCCAGCAGCCTGGACAGGGGAAGTGGAGAGTTCGAAAAACTGTTTTTT TRBJ1-4 TRBV28 TRBD1 many
CASSAPGTSVETQYF TGTGCCAGCAGCGCGCCCGGGACTAGCGTGGAGACCCAGTACTTC TRBJ2-5 TRBV9 TRBD2 many
CASTSDVNTEAFF TGTGCCAGCACCTCGGATGTGAACACTGAAGCTTTCTTT TRBJ1-1 TRBV12-3/TRBV12-4 NA many
CSAIRGQSNQPQHF TGCAGTGCTATCCGGGGACAGAGCAATCAGCCCCAGCATTTT TRBJ1-5 TRBV20-1 TRBD1 many
CASSERKTEQYF TGTGCCAGCAGTGAACGGAAAACCGAGCAGTACTTC TRBJ2-7 TRBV6-1 NA many
CAISDEGGQQETQYF TGTGCCATCAGTGATGAGGGTGGACAGCAAGAGACCCAGTACTTC TRBJ2-5 TRBV10-3 NA many
CSVVLVAWNTEAFF TGCAGCGTTGTGCTCGTAGCGTGGAACACTGAAGCTTTCTTT TRBJ1-1 TRBV29-1 NA many
CASSELRWGRVGGTEAFF TGTGCCAGCAGTGAACTGCGCTGGGGCAGGGTTGGGGGCACTGAAGCTTTCTTT TRBJ1-1 TRBV6-1 NA many
CASSSSDSYGYTF TGTGCCAGCAGCTCCTCGGACAGCTATGGCTACACCTTC TRBJ1-2 TRBV7-8 NA many
CASSFLAKNIQYF TGTGCCAGCAGTTTCCTAGCCAAAAACATTCAGTACTTC TRBJ2-4 TRBV12-3/TRBV12-4 NA many
CASSYSDYSYEQYF TGTGCCAGCAGTTACTCTGACTATTCCTACGAGCAGTACTTC TRBJ2-7 TRBV6-5 NA NA
CASRELTKPQHF TGTGCCAGCAGGGAGCTAACGAAGCCCCAGCATTTT TRBJ1-5 TRBV28 NA many
CASSLTGGQLGYGYTF TGTGCCAGCAGCTTAACTGGGGGCCAGCTAGGGTATGGCTACACCTTC TRBJ1-2 TRBV7-3 NA few
CSASGISGGGNTIYF TGCAGTGCTAGTGGGATTTCCGGGGGTGGAAACACCATATATTTT TRBJ1-3 TRBV20-1 NA few
CSARHTQQFQETQYF TGCAGTGCCCGACATACCCAACAGTTCCAAGAGACCCAGTACTTC TRBJ2-5 TRBV20-1 NA many
CSVEGSSLGYTF TGCAGCGTTGAAGGGTCCTCTCTGGGCTACACCTTC TRBJ1-2 TRBV29-1 NA many
CAWRPQDSQGGYTF TGTGCCTGGAGGCCACAGGATTCGCAGGGGGGCTACACCTTC TRBJ1-2 TRBV30 NA many